This T cell receptor beta chain is drawn from a study of blood T cell repertoires in COVID-19. Study-level background: Acute-phase and convalescent COVID-19 samples originated in the United States, Italy and Spain. Nucleic acid was either cDNA or gDNA, and it came from T cells, B-cell-depleted T cells, or PBMCs.

Seattle patients were enrolled during active infection and followed longitudinally. Original handling: Scientists estimated how many nucleated cells there were by amplifying reference gene primers. Sequenced by immunoSEQ multiplex PCR; TCRdb stores in-frame clones only, minus some. That table supplies the V and J calls and clone size; D and trimming were determined from the DNA. Among about 130,000 clones listed, around 79% were seen once. The length of the CDR3 is 13 residues. Looked up from germline, CDR1 is MNHEY and CDR2 is SVGEGT. Trimming cost V 5 bases and J 8 bases; bases outside gene matches: 6.

The chain has TRBV6-2 or TRBV6-3 and TRBJ1-2, with 9 positions matching TRBD1. This TCR was sampled from a woman aged 70-85 years with COVID-19, enrolled during active disease. Material for sequencing was peripheral blood. CDR3 region: CASSPLGTGGYTF. The CDR3, as DNA: TGTGCCAGCAGTCCCCTAGGGACAGGGGGCTACACCTTC.